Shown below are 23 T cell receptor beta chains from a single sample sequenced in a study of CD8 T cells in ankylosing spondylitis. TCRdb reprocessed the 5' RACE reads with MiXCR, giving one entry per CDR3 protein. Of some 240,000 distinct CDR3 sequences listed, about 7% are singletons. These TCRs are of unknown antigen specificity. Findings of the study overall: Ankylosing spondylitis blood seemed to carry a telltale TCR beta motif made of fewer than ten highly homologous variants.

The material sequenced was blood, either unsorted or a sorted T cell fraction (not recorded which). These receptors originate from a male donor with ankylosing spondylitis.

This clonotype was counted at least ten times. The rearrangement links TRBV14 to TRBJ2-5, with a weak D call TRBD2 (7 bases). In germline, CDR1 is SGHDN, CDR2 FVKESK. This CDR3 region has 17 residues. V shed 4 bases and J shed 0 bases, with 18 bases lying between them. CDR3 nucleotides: TGTGCCAGCAGCCGGGGGCTAGCGGTGGCCCACCAAGAGACCCAGTACTTC. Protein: CASSRGLAVAHQETQYF.

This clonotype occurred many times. CDR3: CASSLGQKKTQYF. CDR3 DNA sequence: TGTGCCAGCAGTCTGGGACAGAAGAAAACCCAGTACTTC. The chain is built from TRBV27 and TRBJ2-5; 7 bases agree with TRBD1. The CDR3 covers 13 residues. Germline values: CDR1 MNHEY, CDR2 SMNVEV (reference sequence). V shed 5 bases and J 8 bases; nucleotides not matched to a gene: 8.

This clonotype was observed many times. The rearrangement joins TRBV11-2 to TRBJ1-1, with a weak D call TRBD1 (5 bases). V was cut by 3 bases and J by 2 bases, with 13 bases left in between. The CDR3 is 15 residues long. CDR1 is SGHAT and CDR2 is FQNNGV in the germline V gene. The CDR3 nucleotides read TGTGCCAGCAGCTTCGACAGTCCTTTAAACACTGAAGCTTTCTTT. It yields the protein CASSFDSPLNTEAFF.

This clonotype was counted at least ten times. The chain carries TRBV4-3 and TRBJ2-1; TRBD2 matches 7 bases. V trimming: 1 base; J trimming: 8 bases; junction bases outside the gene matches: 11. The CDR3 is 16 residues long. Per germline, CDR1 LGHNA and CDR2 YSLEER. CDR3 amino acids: CASSQGVAGDPHEQFF. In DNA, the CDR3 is TGCGCCAGCAGCCAAGGGGTTGCGGGAGACCCCCATGAGCAGTTCTTC.

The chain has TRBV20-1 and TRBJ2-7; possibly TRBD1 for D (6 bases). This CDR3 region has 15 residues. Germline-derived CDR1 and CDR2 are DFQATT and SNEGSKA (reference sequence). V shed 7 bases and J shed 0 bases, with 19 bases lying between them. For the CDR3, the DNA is TGCAGTGTTCCCCCCGACAGGTCTAACTCCTACGAGCAGTACTTC. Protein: CSVPPDRSNSYEQYF.

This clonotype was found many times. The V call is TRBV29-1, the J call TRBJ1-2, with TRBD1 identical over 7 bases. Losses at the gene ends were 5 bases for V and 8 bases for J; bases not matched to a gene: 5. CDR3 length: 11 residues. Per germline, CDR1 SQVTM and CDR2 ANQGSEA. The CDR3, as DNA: TGCAGCGTTCGACAGGGAGAGGGCTACACCTTC. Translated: CSVRQGEGYTF.

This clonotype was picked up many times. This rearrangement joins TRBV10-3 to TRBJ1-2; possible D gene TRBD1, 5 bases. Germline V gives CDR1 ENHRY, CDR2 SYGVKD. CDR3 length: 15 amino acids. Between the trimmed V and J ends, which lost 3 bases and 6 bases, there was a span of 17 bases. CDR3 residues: CAISDSAGRVHGYTF. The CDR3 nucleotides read TGTGCCATCAGTGATAGTGCCGGCAGGGTACATGGCTACACCTTC.

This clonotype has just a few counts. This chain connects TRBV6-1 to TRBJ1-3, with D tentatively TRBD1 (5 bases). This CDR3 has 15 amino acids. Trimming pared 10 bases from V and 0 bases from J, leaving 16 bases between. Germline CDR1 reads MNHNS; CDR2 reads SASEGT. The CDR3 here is CATIGPDISGNTIYF. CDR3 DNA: TGTGCCACCATCGGACCGGACATCTCTGGAAACACCATATATTTT.

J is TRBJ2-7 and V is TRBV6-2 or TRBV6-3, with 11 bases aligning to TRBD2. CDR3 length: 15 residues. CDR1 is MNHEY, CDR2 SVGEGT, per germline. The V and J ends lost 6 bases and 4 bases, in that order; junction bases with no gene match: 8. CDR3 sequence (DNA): TGTGCCAGCAGCCAGACTAGCGGGAACTTTTACGAGCAGTACTTC. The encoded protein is CASSQTSGNFYEQYF.

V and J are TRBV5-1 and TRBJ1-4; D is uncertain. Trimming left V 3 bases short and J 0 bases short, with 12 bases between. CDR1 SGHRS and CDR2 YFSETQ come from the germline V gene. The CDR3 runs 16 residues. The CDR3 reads CASSSNQRATNEKLFF. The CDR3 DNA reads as TGCGCCAGCAGCTCGAACCAAAGGGCAACTAATGAAAAACTGTTTTTT.

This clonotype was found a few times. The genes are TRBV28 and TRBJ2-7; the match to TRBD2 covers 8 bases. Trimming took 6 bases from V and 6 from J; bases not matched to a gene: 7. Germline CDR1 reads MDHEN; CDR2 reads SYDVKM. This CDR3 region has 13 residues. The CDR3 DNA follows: TGTGCCAGCAGGGGCGCGGGAGGCCTCGAGCAGTACTTC. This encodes CASRGAGGLEQYF.

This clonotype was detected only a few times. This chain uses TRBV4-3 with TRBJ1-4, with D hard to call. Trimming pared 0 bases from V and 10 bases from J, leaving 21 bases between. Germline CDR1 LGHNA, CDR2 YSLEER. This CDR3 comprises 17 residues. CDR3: CASSQDWSGSGGRKLFF. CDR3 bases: TGCGCCAGCAGCCAAGATTGGTCAGGTAGCGGTGGGCGAAAACTGTTTTTT.

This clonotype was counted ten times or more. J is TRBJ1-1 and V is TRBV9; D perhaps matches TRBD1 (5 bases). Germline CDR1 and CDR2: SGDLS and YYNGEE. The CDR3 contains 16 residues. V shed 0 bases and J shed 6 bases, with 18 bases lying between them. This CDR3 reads CASSVGAGTITPEAFF. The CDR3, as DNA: TGTGCCAGCAGCGTAGGCGCCGGGACTATAACCCCTGAAGCTTTCTTT. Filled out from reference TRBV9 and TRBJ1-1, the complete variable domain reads DSGVTQTPKHLITATGQRVTLRCSPRSGDLSVYWYQQSLDQGLQFLIQYYNGEERAKGNILERFSAQQFPDLHSELNLSSLELGDSALYFCASSVGAGTITPEAFFGQGTRLTVV.

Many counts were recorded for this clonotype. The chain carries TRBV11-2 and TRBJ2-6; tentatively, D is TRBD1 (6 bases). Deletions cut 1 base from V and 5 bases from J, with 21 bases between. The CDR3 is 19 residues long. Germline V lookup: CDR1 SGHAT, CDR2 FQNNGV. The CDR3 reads CASSLVRGQWALRANVLTF. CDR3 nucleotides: TGTGCCAGCAGCTTAGTTCGGGGACAATGGGCGCTTCGGGCCAACGTCCTGACTTTC.

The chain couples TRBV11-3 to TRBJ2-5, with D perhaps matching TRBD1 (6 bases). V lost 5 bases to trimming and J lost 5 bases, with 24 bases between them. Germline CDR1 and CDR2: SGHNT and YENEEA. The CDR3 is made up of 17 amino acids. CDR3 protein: CASSPNTGRGTWETQYF. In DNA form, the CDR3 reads TGTGCCAGCAGCCCTAATACGGGCAGGGGAACTTGGGAGACCCAGTACTTC.

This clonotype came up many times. CDR3 region: CSVSNVPGGEKLFF. In DNA form, the CDR3 reads TGCAGCGTCTCAAACGTACCTGGAGGTGAAAAACTGTTTTTT. This rearrangement joins TRBV29-1 to TRBJ1-4; no firm D call. CDR1 SQVTM and CDR2 ANQGSEA come from the germline V gene. The CDR3 covers 14 residues. With 6 bases removed from V and 7 bases from J, the gap between germline ends came to 18 bases.

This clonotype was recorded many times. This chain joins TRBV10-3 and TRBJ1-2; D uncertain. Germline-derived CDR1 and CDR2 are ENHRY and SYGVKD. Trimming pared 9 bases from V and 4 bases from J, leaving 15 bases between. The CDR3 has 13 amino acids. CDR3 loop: CAIEEEGSYGYTF. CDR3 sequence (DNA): TGTGCCATAGAGGAGGAAGGCTCCTATGGCTACACCTTC.

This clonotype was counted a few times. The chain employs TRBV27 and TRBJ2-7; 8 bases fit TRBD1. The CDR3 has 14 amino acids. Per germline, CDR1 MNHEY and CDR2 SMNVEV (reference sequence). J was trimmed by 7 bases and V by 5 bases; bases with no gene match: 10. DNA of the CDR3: TGTGCCAGCAGTCCACGGACAGGGCCGGGGGAGCAGTACTTC. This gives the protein CASSPRTGPGEQYF.

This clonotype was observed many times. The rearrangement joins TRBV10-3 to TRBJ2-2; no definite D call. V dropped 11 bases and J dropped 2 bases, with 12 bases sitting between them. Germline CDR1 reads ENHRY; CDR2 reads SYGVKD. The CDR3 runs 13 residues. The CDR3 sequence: CASKGSNTGELFF. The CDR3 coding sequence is TGTGCCTCCAAGGGCTCCAACACCGGGGAGCTGTTTTTT.

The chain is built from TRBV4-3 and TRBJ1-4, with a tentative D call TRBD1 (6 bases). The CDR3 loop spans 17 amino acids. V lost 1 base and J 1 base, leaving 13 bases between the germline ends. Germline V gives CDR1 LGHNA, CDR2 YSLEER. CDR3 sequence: CASSQATGPLTNEKLFF. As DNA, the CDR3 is TGCGCCAGCAGCCAAGCGACAGGACCACTAACTAATGAAAAACTGTTTTTT.

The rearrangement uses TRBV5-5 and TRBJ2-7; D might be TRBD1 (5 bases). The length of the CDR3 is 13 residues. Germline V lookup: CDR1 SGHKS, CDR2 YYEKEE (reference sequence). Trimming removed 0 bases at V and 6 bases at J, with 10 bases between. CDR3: CASSLGIGAEQYF. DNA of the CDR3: TGTGCCAGCAGCTTGGGGATTGGGGCCGAGCAGTACTTC.

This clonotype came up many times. The CDR3 loop is CSARTQQETQYF. The CDR3 DNA sequence: TGCAGTGCTAGGACTCAGCAAGAGACCCAGTACTTC. The chain uses TRBV20-1 and TRBJ2-5; D is unclear. Looked up from germline, CDR1 is DFQATT and CDR2 is SNEGSKA (reference sequence). This CDR3 contains 12 residues. V was pared by 3 bases and J by 2 bases, with 7 bases between.

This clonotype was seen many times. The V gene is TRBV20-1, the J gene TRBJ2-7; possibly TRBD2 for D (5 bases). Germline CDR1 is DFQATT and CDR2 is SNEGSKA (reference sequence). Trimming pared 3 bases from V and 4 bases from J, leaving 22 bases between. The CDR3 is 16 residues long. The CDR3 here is CSASPFWTPAIYEQYF. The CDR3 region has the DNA TGCAGTGCTAGTCCCTTTTGGACTCCGGCCATTTACGAGCAGTACTTC.